These 10 T cell receptor beta chains share one sample of origin, sequenced in a study of human T cells and chemical hapten exposure. Regarding time point: pre-sensitization, week 0. Described treatment: therapeutic diphenylcyclopropenone sensitization with weekly scalp DPC. Via MiXCR, TCRdb re-called the RACE reads, giving one row per CDR3 protein. The sample yields over 300,000 distinct CDR3 sequences, roughly 4.6% seen once. The specimen comprised whole blood, sampled in connection with sensitization to the hapten diphenylcyclopropenone (DPC). Receptors originate from a woman aged 45-59 years with alopecia areata. Some clones in this sample may be carry-over from other donors' samples.

This rearrangement joins TRBV3-1 to TRBJ2-1; weak D call: TRBD2 (6 bases). V gave up 0 bases and J gave up 10 bases, with 16 bases separating them. Germline-derived CDR1 and CDR2 are LGHDT and YNNKEL (reference sequence). This CDR3 is 15 amino acids long. CDR3 region: CASSQEVRREREQFF. The CDR3 region has the DNA TGTGCCAGCAGCCAAGAAGTTAGGCGGGAACGAGAGCAGTTCTTC.

A few counts support this clonotype. The V call is TRBV21-1, the J call TRBJ1-2; the table assigns TRBD1, which was not confirmed against the DNA. TRBV21-1 is deemed a pseudogene. The CDR3 runs 13 residues. CDR3 nucleotides: TGTGCCAGCAGCACGGACAGGAGATATGGCTACACCTTC. As protein: CASSTDRRYGYTF.

This clonotype has a count of ten or more. The V gene is TRBV19, the J gene TRBJ2-1, with TRBD1 as a possible D gene (5 bases). This CDR3 spans 13 amino acids. Trimming stripped 1 base from V and 8 bases from J, with 9 bases between. Looked up from germline, CDR1 is LNHDA and CDR2 is SQIVND (reference sequence). The CDR3 coding sequence is TGTGCCAGTAGTATAGTAGGGGTCGATGAGCAGTTCTTC. It encodes CASSIVGVDEQFF.

This clonotype was observed many times. This chain connects TRBV12-3 or TRBV12-4 to TRBJ2-3; D is unresolved. V was clipped by 6 bases and J by 5 bases, with 9 bases between them. This CDR3 is built from 12 residues. The CDR3 spells CASSHPGDTQYF. DNA of the CDR3: TGTGCCAGCAGCCACCCCGGAGATACGCAGTATTTT.

As for this clonotype: A read error may be the cause here, since a much bigger clone is one base away. The chain is built from TRBV12-3 or TRBV12-4 and TRBJ1-2, with D unclear. This CDR3 contains 11 residues. The CDR3 nucleotides are TGTGCCAGCAGTTTAGCGAAAGGCTACAACTTC. Amino acid sequence: CASSLAKGYNF.

The chain recombines TRBV5-1 with TRBJ1-5; D ambiguous. V lost 4 bases, J lost 2 bases, and 25 bases lay in between. Per germline, CDR1 SGHRS and CDR2 YFSETQ. This CDR3 has 19 amino acids. CDR3 coding DNA: TGCGCCAGCAGCCCAGTGAGCGGAAAGTATGACGGTTGCAATCAGCCCCAGCATTTT. Amino acid sequence: CASSPVSGKYDGCNQPQHF.

V and J are TRBV19 and TRBJ1-1, with a weak D call TRBD1 (6 bases). Trimming pared 6 bases from V and 6 bases from J, leaving 20 bases between. The CDR3 is made up of 15 amino acids. Germline lookup yields CDR1 LNHDA and CDR2 SQIVND (reference sequence). As DNA, the CDR3 is TGTGCCAGTAGCTCCCGTGGAGGAGGGGGTCCTGAAGCTTTCTTT. This codes for CASSSRGGGGPEAFF.

This clonotype has more than one count but fewer than ten. The V call is TRBV12-3 or TRBV12-4, the J call TRBJ1-5; maybe TRBD1 (6 bases). V was cut by 2 bases and J by 5 bases, with 16 bases left in between. The CDR3 consists of 16 residues. The CDR3 spells CASSLRGGHVDQPQHF. As DNA, the CDR3 is TGTGCCAGCAGTTTAAGAGGGGGGCACGTAGATCAGCCCCAGCATTTT.

In this sample, this clonotype turned up a few times. The chain uses TRBV18 and TRBJ1-2; weak D call: TRBD1 (5 bases). The CDR3 has 11 amino acids. Germline V gene sequence: CDR1 KGHSH, CDR2 LQKENI. V was clipped by 6 bases and J by 6 bases, with 8 bases between them. The CDR3 spells CASSGTDGYTF. DNA of the CDR3: TGTGCCAGCTCGGGGACTGATGGCTACACCTTC.

The rearrangement uses TRBV12-3 or TRBV12-4 and TRBJ2-5; TRBD2 is a possible D gene (6 bases). Trimming shortened V by 7 bases and J by 0 bases, and 12 bases separated the two germline ends. The CDR3 runs to 14 residues. CDR3 residues: CASTVSGYQETQYF. CDR3 in DNA: TGTGCCAGCACCGTTAGCGGCTACCAAGAGACCCAGTACTTC.